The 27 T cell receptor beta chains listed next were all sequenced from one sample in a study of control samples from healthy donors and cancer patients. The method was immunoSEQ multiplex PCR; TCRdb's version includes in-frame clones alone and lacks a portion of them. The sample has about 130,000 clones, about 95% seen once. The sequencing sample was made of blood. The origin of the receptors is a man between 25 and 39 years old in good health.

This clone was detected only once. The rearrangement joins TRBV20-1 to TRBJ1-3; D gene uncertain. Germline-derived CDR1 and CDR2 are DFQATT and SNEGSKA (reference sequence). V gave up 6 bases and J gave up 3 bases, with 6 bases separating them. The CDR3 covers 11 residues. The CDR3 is CSALDGNTIYF. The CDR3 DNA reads TGCAGTGCCCTCGATGGAAACACCATATATTTT.

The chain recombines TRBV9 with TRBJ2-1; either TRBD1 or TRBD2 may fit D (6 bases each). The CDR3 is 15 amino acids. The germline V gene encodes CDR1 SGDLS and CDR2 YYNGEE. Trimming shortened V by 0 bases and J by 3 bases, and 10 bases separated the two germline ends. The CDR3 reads CASSVEGGLYNEQFF. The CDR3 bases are TGTGCCAGCAGCGTAGAGGGGGGACTCTACAATGAGCAGTTCTTC.

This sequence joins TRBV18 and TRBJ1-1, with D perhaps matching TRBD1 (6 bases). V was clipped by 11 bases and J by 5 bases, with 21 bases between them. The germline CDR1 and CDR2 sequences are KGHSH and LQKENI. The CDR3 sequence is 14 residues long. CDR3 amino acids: CASNQGQGLTEAFF. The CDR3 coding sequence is TGTGCCTCCAACCAAGGGCAGGGGTTAACTGAAGCTTTCTTT. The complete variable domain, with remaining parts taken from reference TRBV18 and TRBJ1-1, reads NAGVMQNPRHLVRRRGQEARLRCSPMKGHSHVYWYRQLPEEGLKFMVYLQKENIIDESGMPKERFSAEFPKEGPSILRIQQVVRGDSAAYFCASNQGQGLTEAFFGQGTRLTVV.

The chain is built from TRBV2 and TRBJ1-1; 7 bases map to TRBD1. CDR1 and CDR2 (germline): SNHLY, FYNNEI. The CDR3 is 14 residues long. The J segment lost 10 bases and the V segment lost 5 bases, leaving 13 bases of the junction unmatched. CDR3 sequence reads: CASSPPLHRGRAFF. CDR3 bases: TGTGCCAGCAGTCCGCCCCTCCACAGGGGTAGAGCTTTCTTT.

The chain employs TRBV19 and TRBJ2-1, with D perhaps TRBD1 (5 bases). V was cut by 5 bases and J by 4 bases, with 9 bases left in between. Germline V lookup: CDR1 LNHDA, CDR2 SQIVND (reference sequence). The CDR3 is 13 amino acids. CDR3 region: CASSSQGYNEQFF. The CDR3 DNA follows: TGTGCCAGTAGTTCCCAGGGTTACAATGAGCAGTTCTTC. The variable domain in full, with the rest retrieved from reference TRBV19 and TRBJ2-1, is DGGITQSPKYLFRKEGQNVTLSCEQNLNHDAMYWYRQDPGQGLRLIYYSQIVNDFQKGDIAEGYSVSREKKESFPLTVTSAQKNPTAFYLCASSSQGYNEQFFGPGTRLTVL.

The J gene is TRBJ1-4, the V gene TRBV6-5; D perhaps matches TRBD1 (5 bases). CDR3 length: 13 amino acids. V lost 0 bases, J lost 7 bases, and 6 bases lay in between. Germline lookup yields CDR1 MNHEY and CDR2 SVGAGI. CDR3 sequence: CASSYSQGEKLFF. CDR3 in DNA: TGTGCCAGCAGTTACTCGCAGGGTGAAAAACTGTTTTTT.

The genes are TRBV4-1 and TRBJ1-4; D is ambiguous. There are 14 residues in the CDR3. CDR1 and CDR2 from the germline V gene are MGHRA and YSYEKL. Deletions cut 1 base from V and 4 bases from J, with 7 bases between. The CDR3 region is CASSQGTDNEKLFF. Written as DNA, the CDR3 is TGCGCCAGCAGCCAAGGGACGGATAATGAAAAACTGTTTTTT.

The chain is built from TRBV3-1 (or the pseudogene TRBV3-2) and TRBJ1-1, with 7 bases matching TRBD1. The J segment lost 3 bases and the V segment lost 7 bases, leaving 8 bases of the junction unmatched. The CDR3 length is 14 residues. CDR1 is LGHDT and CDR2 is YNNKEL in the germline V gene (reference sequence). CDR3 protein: CASKIQGTDTEAFF. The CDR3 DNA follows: TGTGCCAGCAAAATTCAAGGGACAGACACTGAAGCTTTCTTT.

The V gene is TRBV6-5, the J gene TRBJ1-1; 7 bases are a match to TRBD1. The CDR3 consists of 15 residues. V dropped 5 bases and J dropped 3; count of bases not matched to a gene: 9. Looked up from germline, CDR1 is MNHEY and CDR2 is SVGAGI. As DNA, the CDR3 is TGTGCCAGCAGTCCTCACGTTGACAGGGACACTGAAGCTTTCTTT. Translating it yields CASSPHVDRDTEAFF.

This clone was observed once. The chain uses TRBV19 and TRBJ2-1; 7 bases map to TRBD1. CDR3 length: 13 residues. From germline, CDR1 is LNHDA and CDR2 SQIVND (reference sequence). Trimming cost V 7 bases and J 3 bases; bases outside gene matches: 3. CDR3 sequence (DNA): TGTGCCAGTAACAGGGGCCGCTACAATGAGCAGTTCTTC. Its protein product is CASNRGRYNEQFF.

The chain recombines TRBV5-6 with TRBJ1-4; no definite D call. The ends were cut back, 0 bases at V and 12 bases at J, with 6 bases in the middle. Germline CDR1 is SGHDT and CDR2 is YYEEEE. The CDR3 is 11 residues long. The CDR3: CASSLEAELFF. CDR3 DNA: TGTGCCAGCAGCTTGGAGGCAGAACTGTTTTTT.

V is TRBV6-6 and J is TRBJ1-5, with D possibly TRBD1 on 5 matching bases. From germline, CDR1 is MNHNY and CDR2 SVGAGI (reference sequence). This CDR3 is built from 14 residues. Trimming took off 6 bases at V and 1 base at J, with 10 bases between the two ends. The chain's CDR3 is CASRDKFSNQPQHF. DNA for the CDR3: TGTGCCAGCAGGGACAAATTCAGCAATCAGCCCCAGCATTTT.

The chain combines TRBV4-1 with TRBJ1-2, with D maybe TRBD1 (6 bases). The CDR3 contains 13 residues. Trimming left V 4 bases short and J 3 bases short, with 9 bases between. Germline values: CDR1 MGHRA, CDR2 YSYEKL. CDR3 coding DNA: TGCGCCAGCAGCCCAGGGGAGGACTATGGCTACACCTTC. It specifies CASSPGEDYGYTF.

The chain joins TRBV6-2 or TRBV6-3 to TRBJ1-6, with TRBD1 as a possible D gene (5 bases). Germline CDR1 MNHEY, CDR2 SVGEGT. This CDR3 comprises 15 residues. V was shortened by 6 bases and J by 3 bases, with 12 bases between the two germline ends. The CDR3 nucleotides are TGTGCCAGCAGCTCCGGGACGGGCTATAATTCACCCCTCCACTTT. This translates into CASSSGTGYNSPLHF.

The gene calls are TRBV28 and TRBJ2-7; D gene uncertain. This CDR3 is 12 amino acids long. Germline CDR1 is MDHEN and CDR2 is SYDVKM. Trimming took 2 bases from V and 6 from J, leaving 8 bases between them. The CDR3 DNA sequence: TGTGCCAGCAGTTTAGGCTCCAGCGAGCAGTACTTC. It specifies CASSLGSSEQYF.

CDR3 in amino acids: CASWEQGTYGYTF. In DNA form, the CDR3 reads TGTGCCAGCTGGGAACAGGGAACCTATGGCTACACCTTC. The rearrangement joins TRBV5-4 to TRBJ1-2; possibly TRBD1 for D (6 bases). The CDR3 is 13 residues long. Germline lookup yields CDR1 SGHNT and CDR2 YYREEE (reference sequence). Trimming left V 7 bases short and J 4 bases short, with 14 bases between.

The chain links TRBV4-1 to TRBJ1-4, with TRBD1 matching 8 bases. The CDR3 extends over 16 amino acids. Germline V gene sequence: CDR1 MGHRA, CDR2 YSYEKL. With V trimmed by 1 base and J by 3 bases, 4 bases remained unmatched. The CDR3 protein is CASSQGQGLPNEKLFF. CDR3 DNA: TGCGCCAGCAGCCAAGGACAGGGGTTACCTAATGAAAAACTGTTTTTT.

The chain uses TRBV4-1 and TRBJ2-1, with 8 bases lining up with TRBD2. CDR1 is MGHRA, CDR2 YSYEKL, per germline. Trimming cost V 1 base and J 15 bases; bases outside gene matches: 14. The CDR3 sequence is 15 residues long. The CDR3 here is CASSQGMQRGLEVFF. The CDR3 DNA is TGCGCCAGCAGCCAAGGGATGCAGCGGGGGCTGGAGGTGTTCTTC.

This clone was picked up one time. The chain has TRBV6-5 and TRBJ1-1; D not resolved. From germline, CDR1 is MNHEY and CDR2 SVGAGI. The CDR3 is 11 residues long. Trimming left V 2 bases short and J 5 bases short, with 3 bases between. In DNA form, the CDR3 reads TGTGCCAGCAGTTACGGGACTGAAGCTTTCTTT. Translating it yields CASSYGTEAFF.

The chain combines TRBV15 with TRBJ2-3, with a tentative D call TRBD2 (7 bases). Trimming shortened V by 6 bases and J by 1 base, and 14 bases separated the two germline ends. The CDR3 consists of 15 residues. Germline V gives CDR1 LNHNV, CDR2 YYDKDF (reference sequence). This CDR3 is CATRPGGLGTDTQYF. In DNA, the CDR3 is TGTGCCACCAGGCCCGGGGGGCTTGGCACAGATACGCAGTATTTT.

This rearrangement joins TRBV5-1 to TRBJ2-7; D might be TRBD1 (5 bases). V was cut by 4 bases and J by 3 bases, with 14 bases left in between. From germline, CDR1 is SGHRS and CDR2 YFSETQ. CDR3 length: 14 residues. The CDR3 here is CASSKPQDDYEQYF. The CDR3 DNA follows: TGCGCCAGCAGCAAACCACAGGATGACTACGAGCAGTACTTC.

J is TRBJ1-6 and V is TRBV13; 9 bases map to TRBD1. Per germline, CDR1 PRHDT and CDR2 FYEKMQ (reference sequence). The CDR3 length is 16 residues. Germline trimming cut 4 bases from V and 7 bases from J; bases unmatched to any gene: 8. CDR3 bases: TGTGCCAGCAGCTGGGGACAGGGTTCGAGGAATTCACCCCTCCACTTT. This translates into CASSWGQGSRNSPLHF.

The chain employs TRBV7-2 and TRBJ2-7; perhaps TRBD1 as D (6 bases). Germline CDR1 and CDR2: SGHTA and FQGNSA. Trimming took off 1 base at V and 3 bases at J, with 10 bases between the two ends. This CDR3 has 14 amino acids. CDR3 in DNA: TGTGCCAGCAGCTTAGGGGGGCCCAACTACGAGCAGTACTTC. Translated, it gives CASSLGGPNYEQYF.

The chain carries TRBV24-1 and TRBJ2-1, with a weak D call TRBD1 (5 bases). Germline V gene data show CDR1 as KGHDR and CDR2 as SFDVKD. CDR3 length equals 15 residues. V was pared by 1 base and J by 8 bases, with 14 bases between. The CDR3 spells CATSDFLRAWDEQFF. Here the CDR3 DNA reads TGTGCCACCAGTGATTTCCTCAGGGCGTGGGATGAGCAGTTCTTC.

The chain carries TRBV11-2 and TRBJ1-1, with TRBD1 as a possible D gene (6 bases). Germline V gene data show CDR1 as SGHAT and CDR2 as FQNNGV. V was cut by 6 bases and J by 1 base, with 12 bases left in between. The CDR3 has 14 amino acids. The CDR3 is CASRSGQWNTEAFF. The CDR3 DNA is TGTGCCAGCAGATCTGGACAGTGGAACACTGAAGCTTTCTTT.

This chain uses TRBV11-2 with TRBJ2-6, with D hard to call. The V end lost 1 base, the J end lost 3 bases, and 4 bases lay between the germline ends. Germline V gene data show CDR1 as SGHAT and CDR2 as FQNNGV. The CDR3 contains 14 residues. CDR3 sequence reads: CASSLVGGANVLTF. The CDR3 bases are TGTGCCAGCAGCTTAGTGGGTGGGGCCAACGTCCTGACTTTC.

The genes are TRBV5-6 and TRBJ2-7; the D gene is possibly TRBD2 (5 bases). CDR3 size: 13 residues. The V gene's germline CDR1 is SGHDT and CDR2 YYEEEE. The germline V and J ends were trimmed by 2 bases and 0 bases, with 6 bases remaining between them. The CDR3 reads CASSLRDSYEQYF. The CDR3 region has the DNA TGTGCCAGCAGCTTACGGGACTCCTACGAGCAGTACTTC.